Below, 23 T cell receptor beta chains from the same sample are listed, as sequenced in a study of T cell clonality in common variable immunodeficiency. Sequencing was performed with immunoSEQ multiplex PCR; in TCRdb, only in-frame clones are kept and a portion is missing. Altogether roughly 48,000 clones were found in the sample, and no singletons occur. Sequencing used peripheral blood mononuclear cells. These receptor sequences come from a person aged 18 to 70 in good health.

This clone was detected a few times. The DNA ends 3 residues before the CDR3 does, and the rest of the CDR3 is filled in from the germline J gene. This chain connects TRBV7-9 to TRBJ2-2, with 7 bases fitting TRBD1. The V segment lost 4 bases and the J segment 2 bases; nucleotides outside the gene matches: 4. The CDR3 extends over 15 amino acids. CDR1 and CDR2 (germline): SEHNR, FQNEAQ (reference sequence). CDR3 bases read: TGTGCCAGCAGCTCCCGGGACAGTAACACCGGGGAG. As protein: CASSSRDSNTGE. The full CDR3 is CASSSRDSNTGELFF.

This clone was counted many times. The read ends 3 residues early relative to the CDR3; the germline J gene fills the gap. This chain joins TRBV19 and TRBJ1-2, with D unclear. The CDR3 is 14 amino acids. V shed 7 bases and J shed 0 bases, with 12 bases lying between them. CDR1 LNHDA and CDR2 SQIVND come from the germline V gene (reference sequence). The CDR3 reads CASNEPTANYGYTF. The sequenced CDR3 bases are TGTGCCAGTAACGAACCCACGGCTAACTATGGC.

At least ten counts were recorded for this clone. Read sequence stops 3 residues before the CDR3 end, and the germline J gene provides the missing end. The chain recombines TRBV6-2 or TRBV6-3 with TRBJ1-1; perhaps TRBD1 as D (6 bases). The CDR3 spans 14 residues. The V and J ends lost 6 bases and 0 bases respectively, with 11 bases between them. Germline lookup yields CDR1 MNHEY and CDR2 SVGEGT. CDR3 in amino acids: CASRITGMNTEAFF. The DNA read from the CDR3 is TGTGCCAGCAGAATCACAGGGATGAACACTGAA.

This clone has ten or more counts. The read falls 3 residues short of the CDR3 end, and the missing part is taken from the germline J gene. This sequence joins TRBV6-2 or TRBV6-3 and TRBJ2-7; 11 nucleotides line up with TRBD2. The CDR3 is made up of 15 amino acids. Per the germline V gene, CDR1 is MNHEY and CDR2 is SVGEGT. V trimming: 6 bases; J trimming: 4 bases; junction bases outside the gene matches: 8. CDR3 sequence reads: CASSSSRLAGYEQYF. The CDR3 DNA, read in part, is TGTGCCAGCAGCTCCTCCCGACTAGCGGGGTACGAG.

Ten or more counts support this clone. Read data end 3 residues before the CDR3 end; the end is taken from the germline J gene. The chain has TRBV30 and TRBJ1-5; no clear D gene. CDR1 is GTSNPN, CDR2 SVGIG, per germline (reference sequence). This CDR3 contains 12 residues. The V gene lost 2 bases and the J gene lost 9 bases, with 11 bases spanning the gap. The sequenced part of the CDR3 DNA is TGTGCCTGGAGTAGAGAAGCGGGGCCC. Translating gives CAWSREAGP. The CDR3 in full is CAWSREAGPQHF.

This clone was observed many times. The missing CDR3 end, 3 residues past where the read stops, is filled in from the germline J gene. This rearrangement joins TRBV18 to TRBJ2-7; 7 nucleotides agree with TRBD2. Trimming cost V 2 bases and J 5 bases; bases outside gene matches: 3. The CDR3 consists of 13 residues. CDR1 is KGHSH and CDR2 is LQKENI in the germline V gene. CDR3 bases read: TGTGCCAGCTCACCAAGTCTAGCGGACGAG. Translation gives CASSPSLADE. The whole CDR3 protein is CASSPSLADEQYF.

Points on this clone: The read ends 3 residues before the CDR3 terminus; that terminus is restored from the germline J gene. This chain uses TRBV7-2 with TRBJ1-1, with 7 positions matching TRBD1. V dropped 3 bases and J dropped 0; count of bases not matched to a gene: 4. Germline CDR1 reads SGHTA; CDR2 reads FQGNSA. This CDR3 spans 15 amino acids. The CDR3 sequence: CASSFSGGLNTEAFF. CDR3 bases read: TGTGCCAGCAGCTTCTCAGGGGGGCTGAACACTGAA. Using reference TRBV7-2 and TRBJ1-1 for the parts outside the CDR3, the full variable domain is GAGVSQSPSNKVTEKGKDVELRCDPISGHTALYWYRQSLGQGLEFLIYFQGNSAPDKSGLPSDRFSAERTGGSVSTLTIQRTQQEDSAVYLCASSFSGGLNTEAFFGQGTRLTVV.

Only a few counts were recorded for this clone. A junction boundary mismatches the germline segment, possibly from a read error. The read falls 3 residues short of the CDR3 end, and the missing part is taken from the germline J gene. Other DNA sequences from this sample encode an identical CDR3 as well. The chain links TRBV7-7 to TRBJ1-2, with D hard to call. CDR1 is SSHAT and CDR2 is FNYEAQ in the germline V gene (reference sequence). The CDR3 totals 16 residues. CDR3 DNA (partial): TGTGCTAGCAGCCTAGAACTAGCGGGAATGGCAGATACC. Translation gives CASSLELAGMADT. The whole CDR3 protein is CASSLELAGMADTYTF.

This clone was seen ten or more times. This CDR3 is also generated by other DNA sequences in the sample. The CDR3 spells CASSPRPRDLATAGNTIYF. The sequenced CDR3 bases are TGTGCCAGCTCACCACGCCCCAGGGATTTGGCGACGGCTGGAAACACC. The V call is TRBV18, the J call TRBJ1-3, with a weak D call TRBD1 (5 bases). The CDR3 extends 3 residues past the end of the read, so its final part is completed from the germline J gene. Trimming took off 1 base at V and 2 bases at J, with 21 bases between the two ends. The CDR3 covers 19 residues. Per the germline V gene, CDR1 is KGHSH and CDR2 is LQKENI.

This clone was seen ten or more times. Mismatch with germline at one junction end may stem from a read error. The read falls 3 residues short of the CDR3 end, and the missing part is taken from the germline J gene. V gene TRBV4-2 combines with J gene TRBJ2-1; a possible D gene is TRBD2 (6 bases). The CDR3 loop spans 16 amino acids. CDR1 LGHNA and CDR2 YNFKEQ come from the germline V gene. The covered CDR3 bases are TGCGCCAGCAGCCAGGACCGGGACTTATCCTACAATGAG. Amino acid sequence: CASSQDRDLSYNE. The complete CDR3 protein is CASSQDRDLSYNEQFF.

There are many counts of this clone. The CDR3 here is CALPQRSTHYGYTF. The part of the CDR3 DNA that was read is TGTGCCTTACCCCAGCGGAGTACCCACTATGGC. The chain carries TRBV30 and TRBJ1-2; D unresolved. The sequenced fragment ends 3 residues before the CDR3 boundary, so the rest is inferred from the germline J gene. The V and J ends lost 7 bases and 3 bases respectively, with 18 bases between them. Looked up from germline, CDR1 is GTSNPN and CDR2 is SVGIG (reference sequence). This CDR3 contains 14 residues.

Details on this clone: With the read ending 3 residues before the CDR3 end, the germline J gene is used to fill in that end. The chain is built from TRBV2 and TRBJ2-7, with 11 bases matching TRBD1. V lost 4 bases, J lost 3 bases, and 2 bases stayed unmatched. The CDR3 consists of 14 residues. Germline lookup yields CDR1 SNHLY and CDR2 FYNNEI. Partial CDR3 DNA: TGTGCCAGCAGTGGGGACAGGGGGTTCTACGAG. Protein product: CASSGDRGFYE. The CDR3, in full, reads CASSGDRGFYEQYF. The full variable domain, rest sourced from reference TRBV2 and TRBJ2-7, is EPEVTQTPSHQVTQMGQEVILRCVPISNHLYFYWYRQILGQKVEFLVSFYNNEISEKSEIFDDQFSVERPDGSNFTLKIRSTKLEDSAMYFCASSGDRGFYEQYFGPGTRLTVT.

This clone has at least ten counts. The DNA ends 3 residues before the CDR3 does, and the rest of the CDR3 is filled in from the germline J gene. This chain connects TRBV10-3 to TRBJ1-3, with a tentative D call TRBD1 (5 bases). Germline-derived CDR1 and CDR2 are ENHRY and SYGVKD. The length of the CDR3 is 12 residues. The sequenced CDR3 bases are TGTGCCATCAGTGAGTCGGGGCTCCCC. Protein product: CAISESGLP. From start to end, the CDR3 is CAISESGLPIYF.

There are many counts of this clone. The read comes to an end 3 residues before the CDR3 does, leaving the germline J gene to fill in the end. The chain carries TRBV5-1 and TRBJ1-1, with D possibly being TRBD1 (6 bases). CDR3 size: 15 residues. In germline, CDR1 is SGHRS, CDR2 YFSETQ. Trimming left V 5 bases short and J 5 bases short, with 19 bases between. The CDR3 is CASSSSGGRWTEAFF. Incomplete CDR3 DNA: TGCGCCAGCAGTTCCTCGGGGGGGCGCTGGACTGAA.

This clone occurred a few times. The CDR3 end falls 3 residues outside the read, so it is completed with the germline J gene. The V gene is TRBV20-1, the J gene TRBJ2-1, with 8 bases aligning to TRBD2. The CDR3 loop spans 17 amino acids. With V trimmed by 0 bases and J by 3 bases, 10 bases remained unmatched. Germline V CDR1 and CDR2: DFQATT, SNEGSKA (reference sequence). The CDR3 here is CSARDFRSGSHYNEQFF. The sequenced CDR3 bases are TGCAGTGCTAGAGATTTTCGAAGCGGGAGCCACTACAATGAG.

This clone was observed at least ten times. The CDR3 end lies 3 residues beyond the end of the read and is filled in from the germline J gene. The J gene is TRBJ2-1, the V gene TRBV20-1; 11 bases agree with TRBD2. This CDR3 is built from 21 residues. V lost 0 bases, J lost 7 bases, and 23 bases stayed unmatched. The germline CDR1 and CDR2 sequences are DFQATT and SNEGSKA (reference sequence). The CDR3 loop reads CSAREYAGMTSGMMARNEQFF. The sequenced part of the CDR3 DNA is TGCAGTGCTAGAGAGTACGCGGGAATGACTAGCGGGATGATGGCGAGGAATGAG.

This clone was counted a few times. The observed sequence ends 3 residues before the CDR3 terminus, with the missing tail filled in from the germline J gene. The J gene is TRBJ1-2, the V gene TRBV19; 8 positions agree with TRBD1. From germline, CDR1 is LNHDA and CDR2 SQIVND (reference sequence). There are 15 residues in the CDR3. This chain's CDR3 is CASRGDRSSYNDYTF. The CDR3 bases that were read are TGTGCCAGTAGGGGGGACAGGAGCTCCTACAATGAC. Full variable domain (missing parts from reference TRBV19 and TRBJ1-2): DGGITQSPKYLFRKEGQNVTLSCEQNLNHDAMYWYRQDPGQGLRLIYYSQIVNDFQKGDIAEGYSVSREKKESFPLTVTSAQKNPTAFYLCASRGDRSSYNDYTFGSGTRLTVV.

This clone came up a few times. The CDR3 sequence: CETLSDDYTF. The CDR3 bases that were read are TGTGAAACTTTGTCCGATGAC. This chain links TRBV7-3 with TRBJ1-2; D is uncertain. The read ends 3 residues before the CDR3 terminus; that terminus is restored from the germline J gene. Looked up from germline, CDR1 is SGHTA and CDR2 is FQGTGA. This CDR3 has 10 amino acids.

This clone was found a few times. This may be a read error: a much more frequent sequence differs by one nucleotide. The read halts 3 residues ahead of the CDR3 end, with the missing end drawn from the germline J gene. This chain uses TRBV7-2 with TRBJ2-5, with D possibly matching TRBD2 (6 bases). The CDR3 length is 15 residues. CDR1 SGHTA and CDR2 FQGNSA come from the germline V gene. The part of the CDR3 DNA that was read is TGTGCCAGCAGCGGCCTGGGGGGATCCACAGATACC. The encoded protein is CASSGLGGSTDT. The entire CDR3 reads CASSGLGGSTDTQYF.

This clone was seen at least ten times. This CDR3 reads CAISDLGGTTYEQYF. The DNA read from the CDR3 is TGTGCCATCAGTGACCTAGGAGGCACAACCTACGAG. The rearrangement joins TRBV10-3 to TRBJ2-7; a weak D match, TRBD2 (5 bases). From the germline J gene comes the end of the CDR3, since the read stops 3 residues before it. The CDR3 runs 15 residues. CDR1 is ENHRY and CDR2 is SYGVKD in the germline V gene. V was trimmed by 3 bases and J by 2 bases, leaving 14 bases between them.

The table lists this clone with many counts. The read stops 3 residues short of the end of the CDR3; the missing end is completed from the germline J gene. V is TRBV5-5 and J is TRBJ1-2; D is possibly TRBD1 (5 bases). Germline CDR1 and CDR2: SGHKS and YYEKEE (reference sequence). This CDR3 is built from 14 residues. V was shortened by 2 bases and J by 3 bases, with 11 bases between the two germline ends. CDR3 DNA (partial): TGTGCCAGCAGCTTCGCCGGGACTGACTATGGC. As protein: CASSFAGTDYG. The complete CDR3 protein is CASSFAGTDYGYTF.

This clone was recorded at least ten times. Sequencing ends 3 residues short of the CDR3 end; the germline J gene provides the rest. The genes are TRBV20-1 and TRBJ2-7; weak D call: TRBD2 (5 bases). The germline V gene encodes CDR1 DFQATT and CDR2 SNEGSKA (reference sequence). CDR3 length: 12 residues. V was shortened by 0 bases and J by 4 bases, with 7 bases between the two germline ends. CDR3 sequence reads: CSARDRGYEQYF. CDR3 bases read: TGCAGTGCTAGAGATCGGGGTTACGAG.

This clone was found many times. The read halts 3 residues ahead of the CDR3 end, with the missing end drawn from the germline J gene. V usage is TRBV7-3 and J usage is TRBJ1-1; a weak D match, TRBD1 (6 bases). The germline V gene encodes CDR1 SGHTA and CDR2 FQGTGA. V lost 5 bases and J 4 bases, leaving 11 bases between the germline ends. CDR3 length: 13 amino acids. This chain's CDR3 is CASSTQGATEAFF. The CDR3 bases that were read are TGTGCCAGCAGCACACAGGGAGCCACTGAA.